The rows below give T cell receptor beta chains drawn from one sample of a study of blood T cell repertoires in COVID-19. Some clones are missing from TCRdb's copy, which holds only in-frame ones; the method was immunoSEQ multiplex PCR. Among some 70,000 clones, about 86% were seen once, and the ten largest hold 4.5% to 5.5%. Sequencing was performed on peripheral blood. The receptor set was obtained from a woman aged 60-75 years with acute or convalescent COVID-19. Both conserved end residues are part of each CDR3. Fields, in order: J gene, clone size, V gene, CDR3 protein. Clone size is given for some rows only: seen once, a few or many times, or a class if the clone is expanded.

J gene: TRBJ1-2; clone size: NA; V gene: TRBV5-4; CDR3 protein: CASSLAGGTPNYGYTF
J gene: TRBJ2-4; clone size: NA; V gene: TRBV5-1; CDR3 protein: CASSSLRGLAKNIQYF
J gene: TRBJ1-1; clone size: NA; V gene: TRBV29-1; CDR3 protein: CSAPGGRLNTEAFF
J gene: TRBJ2-4; clone size: once; V gene: TRBV13; CDR3 protein: CASSFQGNIQYF
J gene: TRBJ2-3; clone size: NA; V gene: TRBV7-6; CDR3 protein: CASSPVPPGQGTDTQYF
J gene: TRBJ2-7; clone size: NA; V gene: TRBV9; CDR3 protein: CASSVPPLEQYF
J gene: TRBJ2-1; clone size: NA; V gene: TRBV2; CDR3 protein: CASRLAGSGGQFF
J gene: TRBJ2-7; clone size: few; V gene: TRBV6-6; CDR3 protein: CASLTGDYEQYF
J gene: TRBJ1-4; clone size: NA; V gene: TRBV7-9; CDR3 protein: CASSTGQGVTTNEKLFF
J gene: TRBJ2-1; clone size: NA; V gene: TRBV23-1; CDR3 protein: CASSQSKVASGGYEQFF
J gene: TRBJ1-2; clone size: NA; V gene: TRBV9; CDR3 protein: CASSEQGAKGYTF
J gene: TRBJ1-1; clone size: once; V gene: TRBV5-1; CDR3 protein: CASSLGPTQNTEAFF
J gene: TRBJ2-7; clone size: once; V gene: TRBV28; CDR3 protein: CATDRGYEQYF
J gene: TRBJ2-7; clone size: NA; V gene: TRBV20-1; CDR3 protein: CSASDRDRNTYEQYF
J gene: TRBJ1-1; clone size: NA; V gene: TRBV11-2; CDR3 protein: CASSLYGEAFF
J gene: TRBJ1-5; clone size: NA; V gene: TRBV6-1; CDR3 protein: CASSEQLGGFQPQHF
J gene: TRBJ2-7; clone size: NA; V gene: TRBV18; CDR3 protein: CASSPSTGKTYEQYF
J gene: TRBJ2-3; clone size: NA; V gene: TRBV19; CDR3 protein: CASSTTGSTDTQYF
J gene: TRBJ2-1; clone size: NA; V gene: TRBV4-2; CDR3 protein: CASSQPLAGGPNEQFF
J gene: TRBJ1-1; clone size: NA; V gene: TRBV25-1; CDR3 protein: CASSLANTEAFF
J gene: TRBJ1-5; clone size: NA; V gene: TRBV6-5; CDR3 protein: CASSYSRGQPQHF